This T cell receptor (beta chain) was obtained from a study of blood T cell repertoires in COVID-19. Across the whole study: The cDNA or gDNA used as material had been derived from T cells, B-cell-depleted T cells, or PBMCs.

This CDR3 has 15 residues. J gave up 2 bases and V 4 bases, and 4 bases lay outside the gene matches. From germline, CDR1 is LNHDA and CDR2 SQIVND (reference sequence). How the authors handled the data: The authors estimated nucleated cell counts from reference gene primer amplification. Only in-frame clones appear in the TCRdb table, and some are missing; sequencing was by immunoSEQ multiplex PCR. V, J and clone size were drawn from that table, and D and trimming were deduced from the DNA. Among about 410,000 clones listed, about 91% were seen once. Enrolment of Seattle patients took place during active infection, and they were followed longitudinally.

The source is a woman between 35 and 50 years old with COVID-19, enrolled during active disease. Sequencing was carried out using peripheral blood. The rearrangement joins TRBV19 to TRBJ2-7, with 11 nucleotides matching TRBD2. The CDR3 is CASSRTSGSAYEQYF. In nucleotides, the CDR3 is TGTGCCAGTAGTAGGACTAGCGGGTCAGCCTACGAGCAGTACTTC.